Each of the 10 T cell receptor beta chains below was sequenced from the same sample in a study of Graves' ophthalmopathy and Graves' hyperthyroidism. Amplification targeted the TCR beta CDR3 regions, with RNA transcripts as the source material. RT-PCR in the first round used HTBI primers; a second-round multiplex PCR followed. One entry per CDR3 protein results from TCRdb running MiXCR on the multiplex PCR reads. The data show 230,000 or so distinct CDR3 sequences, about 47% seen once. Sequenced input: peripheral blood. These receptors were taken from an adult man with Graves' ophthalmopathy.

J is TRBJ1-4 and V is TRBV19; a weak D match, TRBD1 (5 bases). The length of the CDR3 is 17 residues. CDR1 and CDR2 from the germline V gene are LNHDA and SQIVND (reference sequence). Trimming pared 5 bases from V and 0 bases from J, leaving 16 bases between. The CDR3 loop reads CASSEGSFGATNEKLFF. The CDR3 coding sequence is TGTGCCAGTAGTGAGGGGAGCTTCGGTGCAACTAATGAAAAACTGTTTTTT.

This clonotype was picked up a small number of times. The CDR3 spells CSARAVLTGQAGVLEQYF. CDR3 bases: TGCAGTGCTAGAGCGGTACTGACGGGACAGGCTGGGGTACTCGAGCAGTACTTC. The chain is built from TRBV20-1 and TRBJ2-5; 8 nucleotides align to TRBD1. The assigned J gene may be wrong: the sequence end matches TRBJ2-7 better. CDR1 and CDR2 (germline): DFQATT, SNEGSKA (reference sequence). The length of the CDR3 is 18 residues.

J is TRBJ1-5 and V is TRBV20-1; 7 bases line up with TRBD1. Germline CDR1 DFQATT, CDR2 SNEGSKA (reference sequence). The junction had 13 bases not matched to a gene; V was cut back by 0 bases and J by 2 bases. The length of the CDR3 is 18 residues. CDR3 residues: CSARDLRGQVNGNQPQHF. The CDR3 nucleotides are TGCAGTGCTAGAGATTTGAGAGGACAGGTTAATGGCAATCAGCCCCAGCATTTT.

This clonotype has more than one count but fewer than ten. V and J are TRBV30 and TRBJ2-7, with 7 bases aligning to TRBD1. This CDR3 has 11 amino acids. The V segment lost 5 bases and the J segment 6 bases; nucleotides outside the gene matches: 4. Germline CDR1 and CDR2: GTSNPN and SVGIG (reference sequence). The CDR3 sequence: CAWDRDSEQYF. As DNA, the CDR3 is TGTGCCTGGGACAGGGATTCCGAGCAGTACTTC.

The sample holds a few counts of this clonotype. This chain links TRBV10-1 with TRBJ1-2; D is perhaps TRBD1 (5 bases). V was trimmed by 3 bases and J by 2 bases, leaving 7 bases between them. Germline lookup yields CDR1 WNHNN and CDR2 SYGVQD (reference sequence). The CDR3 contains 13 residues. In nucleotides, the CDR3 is TGCGCCAGCAGTGATTCAGGGAACTATGGCTACACCTTC. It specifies CASSDSGNYGYTF.

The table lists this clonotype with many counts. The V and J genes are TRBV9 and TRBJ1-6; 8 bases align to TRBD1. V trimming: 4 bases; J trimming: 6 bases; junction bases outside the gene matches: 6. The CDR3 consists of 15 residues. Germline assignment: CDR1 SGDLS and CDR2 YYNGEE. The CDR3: CASSPGTGRNSPLHF. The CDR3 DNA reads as TGTGCCAGCAGCCCAGGGACAGGCCGTAATTCACCCCTCCACTTT.

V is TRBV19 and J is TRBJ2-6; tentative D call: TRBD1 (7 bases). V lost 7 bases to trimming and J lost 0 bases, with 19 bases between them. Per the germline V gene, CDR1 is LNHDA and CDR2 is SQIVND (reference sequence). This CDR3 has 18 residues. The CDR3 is CASTSGPGGFSGANVLTF. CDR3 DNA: TGTGCCAGTACCTCGGGCCCAGGGGGGTTCTCTGGGGCCAACGTCCTGACTTTC.

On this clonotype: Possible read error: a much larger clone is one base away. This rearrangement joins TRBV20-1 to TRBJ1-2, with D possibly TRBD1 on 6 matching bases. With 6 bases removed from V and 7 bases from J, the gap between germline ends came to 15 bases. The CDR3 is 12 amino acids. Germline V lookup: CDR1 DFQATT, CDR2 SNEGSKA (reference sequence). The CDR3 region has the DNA TGCAGTGCCGTGGACAGCCCCTGTGGCTACACCTTC. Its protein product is CSAVDSPCGYTF.

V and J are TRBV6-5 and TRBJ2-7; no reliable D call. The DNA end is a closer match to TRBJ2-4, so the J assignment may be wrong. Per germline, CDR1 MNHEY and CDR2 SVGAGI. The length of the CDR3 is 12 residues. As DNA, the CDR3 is TGTGCCAGCACCCCAGAGAAAAACATTCAGTACTTC. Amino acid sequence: CASTPEKNIQYF.

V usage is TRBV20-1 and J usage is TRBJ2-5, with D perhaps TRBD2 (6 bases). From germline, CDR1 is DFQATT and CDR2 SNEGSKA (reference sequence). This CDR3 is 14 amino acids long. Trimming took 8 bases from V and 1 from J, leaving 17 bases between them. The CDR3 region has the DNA TGCAGTTCCCTGGGGGTAGCGGTCCAAGAGACCCAGTACTTC. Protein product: CSSLGVAVQETQYF.